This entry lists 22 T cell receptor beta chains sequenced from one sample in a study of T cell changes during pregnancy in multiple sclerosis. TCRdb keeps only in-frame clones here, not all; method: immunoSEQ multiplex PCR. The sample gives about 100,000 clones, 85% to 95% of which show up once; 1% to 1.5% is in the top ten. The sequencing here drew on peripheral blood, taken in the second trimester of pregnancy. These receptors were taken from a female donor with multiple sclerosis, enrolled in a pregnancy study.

CDR3 in amino acids: CSVLGQARYNEQFF. The CDR3 region has the DNA TGCAGCGTCCTCGGACAGGCTAGGTACAATGAGCAGTTCTTC. The chain links TRBV29-1 to TRBJ2-1, with 7 bases that match TRBD1. The CDR3 is 14 residues long. The germline V gene has CDR1 SQVTM and CDR2 ANQGSEA. J gave up 4 bases and V 6 bases, and 9 bases lay outside the gene matches.

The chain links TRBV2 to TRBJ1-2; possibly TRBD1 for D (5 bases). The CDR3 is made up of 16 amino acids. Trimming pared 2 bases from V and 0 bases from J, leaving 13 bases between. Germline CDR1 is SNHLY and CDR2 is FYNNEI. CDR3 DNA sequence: TGTGCCAGCAGTGAAAGCCAGGGTACGACTAACTATGGCTACACCTTC. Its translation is CASSESQGTTNYGYTF.

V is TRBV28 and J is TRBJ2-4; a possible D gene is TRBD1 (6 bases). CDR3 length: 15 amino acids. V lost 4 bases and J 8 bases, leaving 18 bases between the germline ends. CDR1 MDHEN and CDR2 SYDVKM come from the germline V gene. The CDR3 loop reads CASSSPTGVSYIQYF. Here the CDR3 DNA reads TGTGCCAGCAGTTCCCCGACAGGCGTGAGCTACATTCAGTACTTC.

The CDR3 reads CASSVGGGRPGELFF. Written as DNA, the CDR3 is TGTGCCAGCAGCGTAGGGGGGGGGCGACCCGGGGAGCTGTTTTTT. The V and J genes are TRBV9 and TRBJ2-2; D is possibly TRBD2 (7 bases). V lost 0 bases and J lost 6, with 12 bases in between. Germline V lookup: CDR1 SGDLS, CDR2 YYNGEE. This CDR3 comprises 15 residues. The whole variable domain, filled in from reference TRBV9 and TRBJ2-2, reads DSGVTQTPKHLITATGQRVTLRCSPRSGDLSVYWYQQSLDQGLQFLIQYYNGEERAKGNILERFSAQQFPDLHSELNLSSLELGDSALYFCASSVGGGRPGELFFGEGSRLTVL.

Written as DNA, the CDR3 is TGTGCCAGTAGTATTAGCAGCTATGGCTACACCTTC. It codes for CASSISSYGYTF. The rearrangement links TRBV19 to TRBJ1-2; D is unresolved. CDR3 length: 12 residues. Germline V lookup: CDR1 LNHDA, CDR2 SQIVND (reference sequence). With 3 bases removed from V and 4 bases from J, the gap between germline ends came to 6 bases.

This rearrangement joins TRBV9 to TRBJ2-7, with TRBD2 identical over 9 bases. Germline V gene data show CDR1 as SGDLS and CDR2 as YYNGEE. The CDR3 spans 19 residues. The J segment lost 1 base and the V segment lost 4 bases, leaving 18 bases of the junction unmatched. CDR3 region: CASSFRLAAYPIPSYEQYF. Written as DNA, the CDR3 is TGTGCCAGCAGCTTCCGACTAGCGGCCTATCCTATCCCTTCCTACGAGCAGTACTTC.

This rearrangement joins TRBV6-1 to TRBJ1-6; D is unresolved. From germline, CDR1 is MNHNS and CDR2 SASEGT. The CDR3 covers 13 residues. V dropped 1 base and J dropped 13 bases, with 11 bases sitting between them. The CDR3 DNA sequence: TGTGCCAGCAGTGAAGGGCCAGTTTCGCCCCTCCACTTT. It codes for CASSEGPVSPLHF.

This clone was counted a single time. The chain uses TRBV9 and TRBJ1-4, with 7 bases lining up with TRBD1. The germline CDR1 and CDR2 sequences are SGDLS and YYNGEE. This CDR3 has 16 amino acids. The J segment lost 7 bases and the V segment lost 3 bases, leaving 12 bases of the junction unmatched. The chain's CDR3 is CASSEGTGVKAEKLFF. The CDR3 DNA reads TGTGCCAGCAGCGAGGGAACAGGGGTCAAAGCTGAAAAACTGTTTTTT.

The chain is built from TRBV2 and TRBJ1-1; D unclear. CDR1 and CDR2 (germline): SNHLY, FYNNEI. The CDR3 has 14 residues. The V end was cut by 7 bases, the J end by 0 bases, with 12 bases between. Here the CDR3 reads CASTEEVMNTEAFF. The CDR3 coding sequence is TGTGCCAGCACCGAGGAGGTGATGAACACTGAAGCTTTCTTT.

The DNA of the CDR3 is TGTGCCTGGAGTGTATTGGCCCCGGGGGATCAGCCCCAGCATTTT. It translates to CAWSVLAPGDQPQHF. The rearrangement joins TRBV30 to TRBJ1-5; D possibly corresponds to TRBD1 (5 bases). The CDR3 runs to 15 residues. Between the trimmed V and J ends, which lost 0 bases and 5 bases, there was a span of 14 bases. Looked up from germline, CDR1 is GTSNPN and CDR2 is SVGIG (reference sequence).

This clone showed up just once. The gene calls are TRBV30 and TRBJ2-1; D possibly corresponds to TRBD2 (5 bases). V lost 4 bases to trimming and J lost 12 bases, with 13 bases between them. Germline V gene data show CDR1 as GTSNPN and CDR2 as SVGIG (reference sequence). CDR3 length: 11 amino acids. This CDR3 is CAWILGVGQFF. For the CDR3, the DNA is TGTGCCTGGATATTGGGAGTGGGGCAGTTCTTC.

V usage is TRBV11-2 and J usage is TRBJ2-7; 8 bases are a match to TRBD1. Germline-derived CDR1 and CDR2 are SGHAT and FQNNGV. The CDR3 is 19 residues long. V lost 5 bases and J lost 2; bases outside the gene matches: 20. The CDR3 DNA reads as TGTGCCAGCAGCCGAGGCCCCAGGACAGGGCTAGAATGGACCTACGAGCAGTACTTC. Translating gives CASSRGPRTGLEWTYEQYF.

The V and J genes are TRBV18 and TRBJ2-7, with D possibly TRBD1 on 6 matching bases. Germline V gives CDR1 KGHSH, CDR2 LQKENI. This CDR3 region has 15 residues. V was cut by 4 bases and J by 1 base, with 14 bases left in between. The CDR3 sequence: CASSLDRSPSYEQYF. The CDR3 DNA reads TGTGCCAGCTCACTCGACAGGTCACCGTCCTACGAGCAGTACTTC.

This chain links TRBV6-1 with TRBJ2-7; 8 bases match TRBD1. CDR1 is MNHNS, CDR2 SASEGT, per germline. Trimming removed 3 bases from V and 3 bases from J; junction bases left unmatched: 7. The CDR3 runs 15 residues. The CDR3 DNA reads TGTGCCAGCAGTGACTTTCCAGGACAGGGCTACGAGCAGTACTTC. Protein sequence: CASSDFPGQGYEQYF.

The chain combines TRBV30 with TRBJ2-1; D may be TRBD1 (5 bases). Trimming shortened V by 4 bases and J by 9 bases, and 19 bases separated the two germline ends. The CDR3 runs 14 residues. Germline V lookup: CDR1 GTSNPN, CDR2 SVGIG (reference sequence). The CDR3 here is CAWTPTRAGGEQFF. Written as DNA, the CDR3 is TGTGCCTGGACCCCAACCAGGGCAGGCGGTGAGCAGTTCTTC.

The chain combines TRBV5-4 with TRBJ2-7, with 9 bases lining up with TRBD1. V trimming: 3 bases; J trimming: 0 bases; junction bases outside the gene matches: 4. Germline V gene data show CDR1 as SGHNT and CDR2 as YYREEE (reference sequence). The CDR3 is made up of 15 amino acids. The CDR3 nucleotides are TGTGCCAGCAGCTGGGGACAGGGAGCCTCCTACGAGCAGTACTTC. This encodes CASSWGQGASYEQYF.

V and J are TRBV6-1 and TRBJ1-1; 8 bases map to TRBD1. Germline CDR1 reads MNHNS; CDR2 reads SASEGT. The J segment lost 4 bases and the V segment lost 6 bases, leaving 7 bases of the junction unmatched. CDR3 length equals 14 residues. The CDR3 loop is CASSRTGGSTEAFF. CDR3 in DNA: TGTGCCAGCAGCCGAACAGGGGGGAGCACTGAAGCTTTCTTT.

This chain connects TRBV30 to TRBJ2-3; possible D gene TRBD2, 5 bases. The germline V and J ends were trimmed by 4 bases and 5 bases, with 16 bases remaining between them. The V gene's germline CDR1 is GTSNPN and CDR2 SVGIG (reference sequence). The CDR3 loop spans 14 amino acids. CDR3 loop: CAWTLTGNGDTQYF. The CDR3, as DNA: TGTGCCTGGACCCTCACGGGGAACGGAGATACGCAGTATTTT.

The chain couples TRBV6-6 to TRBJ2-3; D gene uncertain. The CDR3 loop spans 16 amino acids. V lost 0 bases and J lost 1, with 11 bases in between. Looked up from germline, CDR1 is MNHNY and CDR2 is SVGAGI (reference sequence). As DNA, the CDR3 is TGTGCCAGCAGTTACTCGAAAACAGACCGCACAGATACGCAGTATTTT. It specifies CASSYSKTDRTDTQYF.

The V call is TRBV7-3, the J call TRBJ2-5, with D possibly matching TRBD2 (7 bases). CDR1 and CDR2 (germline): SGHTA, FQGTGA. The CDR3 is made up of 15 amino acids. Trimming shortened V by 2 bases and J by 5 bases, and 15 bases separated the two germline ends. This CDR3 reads CASSLLGGAIETQYF. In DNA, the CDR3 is TGTGCCAGCAGCTTACTTGGGGGGGCGATCGAGACCCAGTACTTC.

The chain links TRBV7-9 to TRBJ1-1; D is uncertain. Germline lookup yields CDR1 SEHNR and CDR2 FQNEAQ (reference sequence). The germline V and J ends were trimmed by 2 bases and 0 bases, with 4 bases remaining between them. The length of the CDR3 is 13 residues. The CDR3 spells CASSLTLNTEAFF. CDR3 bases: TGTGCCAGCAGCTTAACATTGAACACTGAAGCTTTCTTT.

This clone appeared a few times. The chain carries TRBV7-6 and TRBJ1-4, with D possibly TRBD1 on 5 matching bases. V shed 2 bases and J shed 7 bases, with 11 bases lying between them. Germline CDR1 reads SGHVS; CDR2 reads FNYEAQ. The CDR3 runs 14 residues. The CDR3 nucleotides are TGTGCCAGCAGCTTAAACTACGGGGGTGAAAAACTGTTTTTT. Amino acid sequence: CASSLNYGGEKLFF.